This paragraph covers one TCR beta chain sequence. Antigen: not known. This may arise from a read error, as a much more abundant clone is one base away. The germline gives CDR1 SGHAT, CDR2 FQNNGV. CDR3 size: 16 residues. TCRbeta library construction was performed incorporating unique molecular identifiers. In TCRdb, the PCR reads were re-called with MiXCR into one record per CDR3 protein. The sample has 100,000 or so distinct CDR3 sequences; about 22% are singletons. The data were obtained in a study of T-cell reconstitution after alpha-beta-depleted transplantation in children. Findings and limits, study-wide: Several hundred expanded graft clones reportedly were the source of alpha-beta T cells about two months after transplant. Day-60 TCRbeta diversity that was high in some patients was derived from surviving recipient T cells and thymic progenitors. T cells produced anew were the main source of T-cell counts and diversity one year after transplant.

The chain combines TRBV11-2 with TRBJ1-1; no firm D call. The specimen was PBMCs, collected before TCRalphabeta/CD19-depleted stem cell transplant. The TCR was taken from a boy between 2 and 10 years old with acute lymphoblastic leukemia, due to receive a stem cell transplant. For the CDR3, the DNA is TGTGCCAGCACCTTAGGGAATTCGCGTGTGAACACTGAAGCTTTCTTT. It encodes CASTLGNSRVNTEAFF.